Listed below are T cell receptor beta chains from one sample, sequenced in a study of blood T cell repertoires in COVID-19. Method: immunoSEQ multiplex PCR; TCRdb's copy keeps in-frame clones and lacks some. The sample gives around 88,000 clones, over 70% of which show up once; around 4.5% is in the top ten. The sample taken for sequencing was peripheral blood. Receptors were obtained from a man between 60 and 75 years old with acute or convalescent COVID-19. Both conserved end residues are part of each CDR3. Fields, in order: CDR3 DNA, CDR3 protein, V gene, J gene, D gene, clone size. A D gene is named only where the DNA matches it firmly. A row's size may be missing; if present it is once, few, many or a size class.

TGCGCCAGCAGCCGCGGGACAGGGGGCTTTCAGCCCCAGCATTTT,CASSRGTGGFQPQHF,TRBV4-3,TRBJ1-5,TRBD1,NA
TGCGCCAGCAGCCCACGGACTCTCACAGGGAAGGATGAAAAACTGTTTTTT,CASSPRTLTGKDEKLFF,TRBV5-1,TRBJ1-4,NA,NA
TGTGCCAGCAGCCCCCCACAGGTGGTCACCTACAATGAGCAGTTCTTC,CASSPPQVVTYNEQFF,TRBV16,TRBJ2-1,NA,NA
TGTGCCAGCAGCTTAACAGGGGGATATGGCTACACCTTC,CASSLTGGYGYTF,TRBV11-2,TRBJ1-2,TRBD1,NA
TGTGCCAGCAGTGACTCGAATCCCCCACGACAGGGGATTCAAGAGACCCAGTACTTC,CASSDSNPPRQGIQETQYF,TRBV6-4,TRBJ2-5,TRBD1,NA
TGTGCCAGCAGTTACTCGATTCTAGCGGGGGTAGAGACCCAGTACTTC,CASSYSILAGVETQYF,TRBV6-5,TRBJ2-5,TRBD2,NA
TGTGCCATCAGTGAGCGGGCGGGCGGGAGTAGTTACAATGAGCAGTTCTTC,CAISERAGGSSYNEQFF,TRBV10-3,TRBJ2-1,TRBD2,few
TGTGCCAGTACTGTAAGGCAGGGGAACTACGAGCAGTACTTC,CASTVRQGNYEQYF,TRBV19,TRBJ2-7,NA,NA
TGTGCCAGCAAGGACAGAATCGGCTACACCTTC,CASKDRIGYTF,TRBV3-1/TRBV3-2,TRBJ1-2,NA,NA
TGTGCCTGGGCCCTCGAAAACATTCAGTACTTC,CAWALENIQYF,TRBV30,TRBJ2-4,NA,NA
TGTGCCAGCAGCCCACCCGGGACTAGAGGGCAAAATGAGCAGTTCTTC,CASSPPGTRGQNEQFF,TRBV11-2,TRBJ2-1,TRBD2,NA
TGTGCCAGCAGAGACAGGGTGACGACTAATGAAAAACTGTTTTTT,CASRDRVTTNEKLFF,TRBV6-1,TRBJ1-4,TRBD1,NA
TGTGCCAGTGGAACAGGGGACGGGTACGAGCAGTACTTC,CASGTGDGYEQYF,TRBV19,TRBJ2-7,TRBD1,NA
TGTGCCAGCTCACAAGAGGGACAGGGAGGAGGTCAGCCCCAGCATTTT,CASSQEGQGGGQPQHF,TRBV18,TRBJ1-5,TRBD1,NA
TGTGCCAGCAGCTTAGATAGGCAGGAACTGTTTTTT,CASSLDRQELFF,TRBV7-8,TRBJ1-4,NA,many
TGTGCCAGTAGTCAGACCGGGACACCCCAAGAGACCCAGTACTTC,CASSQTGTPQETQYF,TRBV19,TRBJ2-5,NA,NA
TGTGCCAGCAGCGGGACAGGGACCAAAAACATTCAGTACTTC,CASSGTGTKNIQYF,TRBV5-6,TRBJ2-4,TRBD1,NA
TGTGCCAGCAGTTCCGGACACAATCAGCCCCAGCATTTT,CASSSGHNQPQHF,TRBV6-2/TRBV6-3,TRBJ1-5,NA,NA
TGTGCCAGCAGTGAATTTTCTAGAACAGGGAGGGACACTGAAGCTTTCTTT,CASSEFSRTGRDTEAFF,TRBV25-1,TRBJ1-1,NA,few
TGTGCCAGCAAGCCTGAGGGTACGGATACGCAGTATTTT,CASKPEGTDTQYF,TRBV2,TRBJ2-3,NA,NA
TGTGCCAGCGGCTCGGACAGGGGCTATGGCTACACCTTC,CASGSDRGYGYTF,TRBV12-3/TRBV12-4,TRBJ1-2,TRBD1,NA
TGTGCCAGCAGTTTTTCGGGTAACGAGCAGTACTTC,CASSFSGNEQYF,TRBV12-3/TRBV12-4,TRBJ2-7,NA,NA
TGCGCCAGCAGCCCCGGACTAGCGGGAGTTTCTGAGCAGTTCTTC,CASSPGLAGVSEQFF,TRBV4-3,TRBJ2-1,TRBD2,NA
TGTGCCAGCACCTCAGGGTATGGCTACACCTTC,CASTSGYGYTF,TRBV6-5,TRBJ1-2,NA,NA
TGTGCCAGCAGTTACGGGACTAGCGGGAGAAGAAATGAGCAGTTCTTC,CASSYGTSGRRNEQFF,TRBV6-5,TRBJ2-1,TRBD2,NA
TGTGCCAGCAGTCGGACAGGGATAGGTGGCTACACCTTC,CASSRTGIGGYTF,TRBV6-5,TRBJ1-2,TRBD1,NA
TGTGCCAGTAGTATCAGGGGGGTGGACAATGAGCAGTTCTTC,CASSIRGVDNEQFF,TRBV19,TRBJ2-1,NA,NA
TGTGCCAGCAGCCCCCTCCGGGGAGGGGTAGGAGATACGCAGTATTTT,CASSPLRGGVGDTQYF,TRBV4-2,TRBJ2-3,TRBD2,NA
TGCGCCAGCAGTGATCGTGCGGGTATAAGCACAGATACGCAGTATTTT,CASSDRAGISTDTQYF,TRBV10-1,TRBJ2-3,NA,NA
TGTGCCAGCAGTCCGGAGACAGGTCGCCGCGGTTATGGCTACACCTTC,CASSPETGRRGYGYTF,TRBV6-2/TRBV6-3,TRBJ1-2,NA,NA
TGTGCCAGCAGCCCCACGGGGGGACAGGGTACCTACGAGCAGTACTTC,CASSPTGGQGTYEQYF,TRBV14,TRBJ2-7,TRBD1,NA
TGTGCCAGCAGCTCCGATCTCTGGGACAGGGTACAGTTCTTC,CASSSDLWDRVQFF,TRBV7-2,TRBJ2-1,TRBD1,NA
TGTGCCAGCAGCAGGGGACAAAGCAATCAGCCCCAGCATTTT,CASSRGQSNQPQHF,TRBV5-8,TRBJ1-5,NA,NA
TGTGCCAGCTCACCACAGGGGGCCGCGAACACTGAAGCTTTCTTT,CASSPQGAANTEAFF,TRBV18,TRBJ1-1,TRBD1,few
TGTGCCAGCAGCGTACCGCTGGGGGCAGGGAGCACGTACCAAGAGACCCAGTACTTC,CASSVPLGAGSTYQETQYF,TRBV9,TRBJ2-5,NA,NA
TGTGCCTGGCCATACAGGGTTGGCTGGGAGCAGTACTTC,CAWPYRVGWEQYF,TRBV30,TRBJ2-7,NA,NA
TGTGCCATCAGTGACCTCGGGGGAAACACTGAAGCTTTCTTT,CAISDLGGNTEAFF,TRBV10-3,TRBJ1-1,NA,once
TGTGCCAGCAGTTTTACGGGGTCGCGGGAGCAGTTCTTC,CASSFTGSREQFF,TRBV12-3/TRBV12-4,TRBJ2-1,NA,NA
TGTGCCAGCAGCTTAAGCGGACAGGGCCGATTTTTT,CASSLSGQGRFF,TRBV12-3/TRBV12-4,TRBJ1-4,TRBD1,few
TGTGCCAGCGTATACCAGCCGGGCGGGGAGCTGTTTTTT,CASVYQPGGELFF,TRBV7-2,TRBJ2-2,NA,NA
TGTGCCAGCAGCCCCCGGGAGAGCTCCTACAATGAGCAGTTCTTC,CASSPRESSYNEQFF,TRBV7-8,TRBJ2-1,NA,once
TGTGCCAGCAGTGAAAACTCGGGACAGTCGTCAGCTTTCTTT,CASSENSGQSSAFF,TRBV6-1,TRBJ1-1,TRBD1,NA